This is a list of T cell receptor beta chains from one sample in a study of CD8+ T cells in alopecia areata. Libraries were prepared by immunoSEQ multiplex PCR; TCRdb keeps only in-frame clonotypes and omits some of them. The sample consists of about 110,000 clones, approximately 59% of them appearing once. The sequenced sample consisted of CD8+ T cells sorted from blood. The receptors derive from a human donor in good health. Each CDR3 is given with its conserved first and last residue. The D gene is left open where the match is weak. Clone size is given for some rows only: seen once, a few or many times, or a class if the clone is expanded.

TRBJ2-1,TRBV6-5,-,-,TGTGCCAGCAGTCTAAAGCGGGCCCCCTACAATGAGCAGTTCTTC,CASSLKRAPYNEQFF
TRBJ2-2,TRBV25-1,-,-,TGTGCCAGGATACTAACTAGGCTCGTTTTGGCCGGGGAGCTGTTTTTT,CARILTRLVLAGELFF
TRBJ1-1,TRBV11-2,-,-,TGTGCCAGCAGCTCAGGGGTCACTGAAGCTTTCTTT,CASSSGVTEAFF
TRBJ1-2,TRBV5-6,-,-,TGTGCCAGCATCCGGGGGACGGACTATGGCTACACCTTC,CASIRGTDYGYTF
TRBJ1-6,TRBV13,-,-,TGTGCCAGCAGCTTAGGGAATTCACCCCTCCACTTT,CASSLGNSPLHF
TRBJ2-2,TRBV5-6,-,-,TGTGCCAGCAGCTGGGGCCTGGACAGTTACACCGGGGAGCTGTTTTTT,CASSWGLDSYTGELFF
TRBJ1-2,TRBV29-1,-,-,TGCAGCGTTGACACCCGGGATAACTATGGCTACACCTTC,CSVDTRDNYGYTF
TRBJ2-2,TRBV29-1,few,-,TGCAGCGTTGAAAGGGGGGCGAACACCGGGGAGCTGTTTTTT,CSVERGANTGELFF
TRBJ1-1,TRBV7-6,-,TRBD1,TGTGCCAGCAAATCCGGGACAGGAACGAACACTGAAGCTTTCTTT,CASKSGTGTNTEAFF
TRBJ2-7,TRBV29-1,-,-,TGCAGCGTCACTACAGGGGAGCAGTACTTC,CSVTTGEQYF
TRBJ2-7,TRBV5-6,-,TRBD1,TGTGCCAGCAGCGTACGGGGACAGAGTTTTTCATTTTCCTACGAGCAGTACTTC,CASSVRGQSFSFSYEQYF
TRBJ1-4,TRBV30,-,-,TGTGCCTGGAGGTTGGGTGTCGGGGGCGCTTCGAGTGAAAAACTGTTTTTT,CAWRLGVGGASSEKLFF
TRBJ2-5,TRBV13,-,-,TGTGCCAGCAGCCAGGACTCTCAAGAGACCCAGTACTTC,CASSQDSQETQYF
TRBJ2-5,TRBV9,-,TRBD2,TGTGCCAGCAGCGTAACTAGCGGGGAGACCCAGTACTTC,CASSVTSGETQYF
TRBJ2-2,TRBV5-6,-,TRBD2,TGTGCCAGCAGCATGGGACTAACAACCGGGGAGCTGTTTTTT,CASSMGLTTGELFF
TRBJ1-2,TRBV9,-,-,TGTGCCAGCAGCGGTCAGGATGGCTACACCTTC,CASSGQDGYTF
TRBJ1-6,TRBV7-7,few,-,TGTGCTAGCAGCCCCCGGGCCCAGATTTCCCTCCACTTT,CASSPRAQISLHF
TRBJ2-7,TRBV27,-,-,TGTGCCAGCAGTACCACCCCGGGGTCCCACGAGCAGTACTTC,CASSTTPGSHEQYF
TRBJ2-1,TRBV5-6,-,-,TGTGCCAGCAGCTTGAGGCCGTACAATGAGCAGTTCTTC,CASSLRPYNEQFF
TRBJ2-7,TRBV27,-,-,TGTGCCAGCAGCCCCGTAGGACCCACCTACGAGCAGTACTTC,CASSPVGPTYEQYF
TRBJ2-1,TRBV4-1,-,-,TGCGCCAGCAGCCAAGAATCACGCGGTCGGGGTCAGGATGAGCAGTTCTTC,CASSQESRGRGQDEQFF
TRBJ2-7,TRBV4-1,-,-,TGCGCCAGCAGCCAAGATCGCCTGCTGAGCTCCTACGAGCAGTACTTC,CASSQDRLLSSYEQYF
TRBJ1-3,TRBV5-6,-,-,TGTGCCAGCAGCTCCGAGGGAAGAAACACCATATATTTT,CASSSEGRNTIYF
TRBJ2-2,TRBV7-3,-,-,TGTGCCAGCAGTTGGGGCGAGACAGCGAACACCGGGGAGCTGTTTTTT,CASSWGETANTGELFF
TRBJ2-5,TRBV5-6,-,TRBD1,TGTGCCAGCAGCTTTTCGGTGACAGGGTTAGAGACCCAGTACTTC,CASSFSVTGLETQYF